Below, 22 T cell receptor beta chains from the same sample are listed, as sequenced in a study of blood T cell repertoires in COVID-19. The protocol was immunoSEQ multiplex PCR, while the TCRdb copy is restricted to in-frame clones and leaves out a portion. Seen here are around 230,000 clones, roughly 89% observed once, and the top ten hold 9% to 12%. The specimen sequenced was PBMCs or T cells enriched from blood (not recorded which). These receptors were taken from a man aged 18 to 35 with acute COVID-19.

This clone was seen only once. The chain has TRBV18 and TRBJ1-1; D gene unclear. The germline V gene encodes CDR1 KGHSH and CDR2 LQKENI. V lost 6 bases, J lost 4 bases, and 12 bases lay in between. CDR3 length: 13 residues. The CDR3 loop reads CASSLQGGTEAFF. The DNA of the CDR3 is TGTGCCAGCTCGCTTCAAGGCGGCACTGAAGCTTTCTTT.

V is TRBV24-1 and J is TRBJ1-2; tentative D call: TRBD1 (6 bases). This CDR3 contains 15 residues. Germline assignment: CDR1 KGHDR and CDR2 SFDVKD. V lost 7 bases and J lost 1, with 15 bases in between. CDR3 loop: CATRSADSYNYGYTF. The CDR3 DNA reads TGTGCCACCAGATCTGCGGACAGTTATAACTATGGCTACACCTTC.

This clone appeared a single time. The chain is built from TRBV9 and TRBJ1-4; D is perhaps TRBD1 (6 bases). Trimming removed 5 bases at V and 7 bases at J, with 12 bases between. The CDR3 spans 13 residues. CDR1 SGDLS and CDR2 YYNGEE come from the germline V gene. CDR3 protein: CASSKTGTEKLFF. The DNA of the CDR3 is TGTGCCAGCAGTAAAACAGGGACTGAAAAACTGTTTTTT.

This chain joins TRBV9 and TRBJ1-3; D gene ambiguous. This CDR3 spans 15 amino acids. The V gene lost 0 bases and the J gene lost 0 bases, with 7 bases spanning the gap. Germline CDR1 is SGDLS and CDR2 is YYNGEE. The CDR3 DNA reads TGTGCCAGCAGCGTAGAGGGAGCCTCTGGAAACACCATATATTTT. Translating it yields CASSVEGASGNTIYF.

The chain links TRBV5-5 to TRBJ2-5; 7 bases are shared with TRBD1. CDR1 is SGHKS, CDR2 YYEKEE, per germline (reference sequence). There are 14 residues in the CDR3. The V segment lost 1 base and the J segment 5 bases; nucleotides outside the gene matches: 5. CDR3 bases: TGTGCCAGCAGCTTGAAAGGGGGCGCGGAGACCCAGTACTTC. Translation: CASSLKGGAETQYF.

This clone was detected ten times or more. This rearrangement joins TRBV18 to TRBJ2-7; D remains unclear. This CDR3 comprises 14 residues. Looked up from germline, CDR1 is KGHSH and CDR2 is LQKENI. V lost 3 bases to trimming and J lost 7 bases, with 16 bases between them. The CDR3 region has the DNA TGTGCCAGCTCACCGAGCGTAGACTCTCGGGAGCAGTACTTC. Its translation is CASSPSVDSREQYF.

The J gene is TRBJ2-7, the V gene TRBV6-2 or TRBV6-3, with a weak D call TRBD1 (8 bases). This CDR3 comprises 19 residues. Trimming removed 2 bases at V and 3 bases at J, with 26 bases between. Germline CDR1 reads MNHEY; CDR2 reads SVGEGT. The CDR3 nucleotides are TGTGCCAGCAGTTACCCCCGCGGACAGGGTGCGACTAGCAGCTACGAGCAGTACTTC. It translates to CASSYPRGQGATSSYEQYF.

This clone was seen just once. The rearrangement uses TRBV30 and TRBJ1-1, with D possibly TRBD1 on 5 matching bases. The CDR3 totals 13 residues. Trimming left V 5 bases short and J 1 base short, with 11 bases between. CDR1 and CDR2 (germline): GTSNPN, SVGIG (reference sequence). The DNA for the CDR3 is TGTGCCTGGGGATTAAGGGGGAACACTGAAGCTTTCTTT. Translation: CAWGLRGNTEAFF.

V gene TRBV7-9 combines with J gene TRBJ2-3; maybe TRBD2 (6 bases). This CDR3 comprises 15 residues. CDR1 is SEHNR, CDR2 FQNEAQ, per germline (reference sequence). Trimming removed 4 bases at V and 5 bases at J, with 16 bases between. Written as DNA, the CDR3 is TGTGCCAGCAGCTCGGGACTCCTAGGCGAAGATACGCAGTATTTT. Amino acid sequence: CASSSGLLGEDTQYF.

Only a few counts were recorded for this clone. The chain combines TRBV10-3 with TRBJ2-5; D gene ambiguous. The germline V gene has CDR1 ENHRY and CDR2 SYGVKD. The CDR3 is 14 amino acids. V lost 0 bases to trimming and J lost 1 base, with 6 bases between them. The CDR3 DNA follows: TGTGCCATCAGTGAGTCCCCCAGCCAAGAGACCCAGTACTTC. It yields the protein CAISESPSQETQYF.

The chain carries TRBV7-3 and TRBJ2-3, with D perhaps TRBD1 (5 bases). The CDR3 runs 14 residues. The V end lost 1 base, the J end lost 0 bases, and 5 bases lay between the germline ends. The germline V gene has CDR1 SGHTA and CDR2 FQGTGA. The CDR3 reads CASSLRGSTDTQYF. CDR3 nucleotide sequence: TGTGCCAGCAGCTTAAGGGGCAGCACAGATACGCAGTATTTT.

The chain is built from TRBV28 and TRBJ1-6; D is perhaps TRBD1 (5 bases). The V gene lost 5 bases and the J gene lost 7 bases, with 18 bases spanning the gap. Germline CDR1 reads MDHEN; CDR2 reads SYDVKM. This CDR3 has 16 residues. The CDR3 loop reads CASSPGRYWVNSPLHF. CDR3 DNA sequence: TGTGCCAGCAGTCCAGGGAGGTACTGGGTGAATTCACCCCTCCACTTT.

The chain carries TRBV27 and TRBJ2-2; D unresolved. The CDR3 loop spans 13 amino acids. Trimming pared 0 bases from V and 6 bases from J, leaving 5 bases between. The V gene's germline CDR1 is MNHEY and CDR2 SMNVEV (reference sequence). DNA of the CDR3: TGTGCCAGCAGTTTATCCAATGCCGGGGAGCTGTTTTTT. It codes for CASSLSNAGELFF.

The chain has TRBV7-9 and TRBJ2-7; D gene uncertain. Germline CDR1 SEHNR, CDR2 FQNEAQ (reference sequence). The CDR3 consists of 12 residues. The ends were cut back, 2 bases at V and 2 bases at J, with 4 bases in the middle. CDR3 nucleotide sequence: TGTGCCAGCAGCTTACTCGCCTACGAGCAGTACTTC. Its protein is CASSLLAYEQYF.

The chain combines TRBV5-1 with TRBJ1-2; 11 bases map to TRBD1. Germline CDR1 SGHRS, CDR2 YFSETQ. V shed 4 bases and J 8 bases; nucleotides not matched to a gene: 4. There are 13 residues in the CDR3. The CDR3 here is CASSLGQGAGYTF. CDR3 DNA: TGCGCCAGCAGCCTCGGACAGGGGGCCGGCTACACCTTC.

The rearrangement uses TRBV5-1 and TRBJ2-1; 8 bases are a match to TRBD2. The CDR3 has 14 residues. Germline V gene sequence: CDR1 SGHRS, CDR2 YFSETQ. The V and J ends lost 2 bases and 10 bases, in that order; junction bases with no gene match: 8. The CDR3 DNA reads as TGCGCCAGCAGCTTAGGGGTCCAGCGGGAGGAGCAGTTCTTC. The encoded protein is CASSLGVQREEQFF. Looking up the rest from reference TRBV5-1 and TRBJ2-1 gives the full variable domain: KAGVTQTPRYLIKTRGQQVTLSCSPISGHRSVSWYQQTPGQGLQFLFEYFSETQRNKGNFPGRFSGRQFSNSRSEMNVSTLELGDSALYLCASSLGVQREEQFFGPGTRLTVL.

The J gene is TRBJ2-7, the V gene TRBV18; 7 bases are a match to TRBD1. The CDR3 loop spans 14 amino acids. Germline V gene data show CDR1 as KGHSH and CDR2 as LQKENI. J was trimmed by 2 bases and V by 2 bases; bases with no gene match: 3. The CDR3 loop is CASSPTQGAYEQYF. As DNA, the CDR3 is TGTGCCAGCTCACCAACTCAGGGGGCCTACGAGCAGTACTTC.

This clone came up once. The chain uses TRBV5-3 and TRBJ1-4; tentatively, D is TRBD1 (5 bases). TRBV5-3 is marked as an open reading frame, function uncertain. This CDR3 is 15 amino acids long. V shed 4 bases and J shed 0 bases, with 10 bases lying between them. CDR3 sequence: CARSPDRTTNEKLFF. CDR3 bases: TGTGCCAGAAGCCCCGACAGAACAACTAATGAAAAACTGTTTTTT.

The V call is TRBV28, the J call TRBJ2-3; no clear D. V was pared by 3 bases and J by 1 base, with 14 bases between. Germline CDR1 and CDR2: MDHEN and SYDVKM. CDR3 length: 16 residues. The CDR3 sequence: CASSFLERDGTDTQYF. The CDR3 bases are TGTGCCAGCAGTTTTCTGGAGAGAGATGGCACAGATACGCAGTATTTT.

V and J are TRBV3-1 (or the pseudogene TRBV3-2) and TRBJ1-1; D perhaps matches TRBD1 (5 bases). This CDR3 region has 13 residues. Germline CDR1 LGHDT, CDR2 YNNKEL (reference sequence). V gave up 1 base and J gave up 8 bases, with 11 bases separating them. Written as DNA, the CDR3 is TGTGCCAGCAGCCAAGTTTTACAGGAAGAAGCTTTCTTT. This sequence encodes CASSQVLQEEAFF.

This chain links TRBV5-1 with TRBJ1-5, with 9 bases aligning to TRBD1. CDR3 length: 15 residues. Germline lookup yields CDR1 SGHRS and CDR2 YFSETQ. The V segment lost 1 base and the J segment 6 bases; nucleotides outside the gene matches: 5. CDR3 protein: CASSLTGGEGQPQHF. The CDR3, as DNA: TGCGCCAGCAGCTTGACAGGGGGCGAGGGTCAGCCCCAGCATTTT.

The chain couples TRBV19 to TRBJ1-1; 8 nucleotides match TRBD1. V shed 6 bases and J 0 bases; nucleotides not matched to a gene: 0. CDR3 size: 13 residues. Germline-derived CDR1 and CDR2 are LNHDA and SQIVND (reference sequence). The CDR3 nucleotides are TGTGCCAGTAGCAGGGGGCTGAACACTGAAGCTTTCTTT. Translating gives CASSRGLNTEAFF.